A single sample is the source of the 27 T cell receptor beta chains below, sequenced in a study of regulatory T cells in long-lasting Graves disease. For TCR beta, libraries came from iRepertoire HTBI primers and Arm-PCR of CDR3 regions. A single record per CDR3 protein comes from TCRdb applying MiXCR to the multiplex PCR reads. The table records approximately 540,000 distinct CDR3 sequences, 12% of them present only once. The sample's time point: newly diagnosed GD, antithyroid drugs for less than 3 months. PBMC RNA served as the TCR library source. The same sample was also studied in work on T cells in Graves' hyperthyroidism and ophthalmopathy.

The starting material was peripheral blood mononuclear cells (PBMCs), obtained at new diagnosis, from a patient treated with antithyroid drugs. The receptors were sampled from a woman aged 30 to 39 with Graves disease.

This clonotype was recorded a few times. The genes are TRBV19 and TRBJ1-1, with D possibly being TRBD1 (6 bases). V was trimmed by 5 bases and J by 6 bases, leaving 22 bases between them. CDR3 length equals 16 residues. Germline-derived CDR1 and CDR2 are LNHDA and SQIVND (reference sequence). The DNA of the CDR3 is TGTGCCAGTAGTGTACAGGGTAGGCTTCAAAACGCTGAAGCTTTCTTT. Its translation: CASSVQGRLQNAEAFF. Using reference TRBV19 and TRBJ1-1 for the parts outside the CDR3, the full variable domain is DGGITQSPKYLFRKEGQNVTLSCEQNLNHDAMYWYRQDPGQGLRLIYYSQIVNDFQKGDIAEGYSVSREKKESFPLTVTSAQKNPTAFYLCASSVQGRLQNAEAFFGQGTRLTVV.

The chain employs TRBV18 and TRBJ2-1; D is perhaps TRBD1 or TRBD2 (5 bases each). V lost 2 bases, J lost 3 bases, and 17 bases lay in between. In germline, CDR1 is KGHSH, CDR2 LQKENI. This CDR3 is 17 amino acids long. For the CDR3, the DNA is TGTGCCAGCTCACCAGAACAGGCTAGCCAAGTCTACAATGAGCAGTTCTTC. As protein: CASSPEQASQVYNEQFF.

This clonotype appeared a few times. The V and J genes are TRBV28 and TRBJ2-1; unclear D gene. Trimming took off 2 bases at V and 10 bases at J, with 9 bases between the two ends. Germline CDR1 MDHEN, CDR2 SYDVKM. The CDR3 totals 12 residues. This CDR3 reads CASSLLSREQFF. Written as DNA, the CDR3 is TGTGCCAGCAGTTTACTGTCCCGGGAGCAGTTCTTC.

This clonotype occurred many times. V and J are TRBV7-2 and TRBJ2-1; 9 bases are shared with TRBD1. The ends lost 5 bases at V and 6 bases at J; junction bases unmatched: 8. The CDR3 is 15 residues long. Germline loops: CDR1 SGHTA, CDR2 FQGNSA. DNA for the CDR3: TGTGCCAGCAGCCCAAGGGACAGGGTGGCCAATGAGCAGTTCTTC. It yields the protein CASSPRDRVANEQFF.

This clonotype has only a few counts. The V call is TRBV9, the J call TRBJ2-1; TRBD1 agrees at 9 bases. V trimming: 0 bases; J trimming: 9 bases; junction bases outside the gene matches: 7. In germline, CDR1 is SGDLS, CDR2 YYNGEE. The CDR3 is 15 amino acids. CDR3 sequence: CASSVGGTGRVEQFF. As DNA, the CDR3 is TGTGCCAGCAGCGTAGGTGGGACAGGGCGGGTTGAGCAGTTCTTC. The variable domain in full, completed from reference TRBV9 and TRBJ2-1, reads DSGVTQTPKHLITATGQRVTLRCSPRSGDLSVYWYQQSLDQGLQFLIQYYNGEERAKGNILERFSAQQFPDLHSELNLSSLELGDSALYFCASSVGGTGRVEQFFGPGTRLTVL.

This clonotype was recorded at least ten times. CDR3 region: CASSEGSGANVLTF. In DNA form, the CDR3 reads TGTGCCAGCAGTGAAGGGAGTGGGGCCAACGTCCTGACTTTC. The genes are TRBV25-1 and TRBJ2-6, with D perhaps TRBD2 (5 bases). The CDR3 length is 14 residues. Trimming shortened V by 2 bases and J by 3 bases, and 5 bases separated the two germline ends. CDR1 MGHDK and CDR2 SYGVNS come from the germline V gene.

The sample holds many counts of this clonotype. The chain carries TRBV28 and TRBJ2-2; D ambiguous. CDR3 length equals 13 residues. Between the trimmed V and J ends, which lost 7 bases and 7 bases, there was a span of 13 bases. The V gene's germline CDR1 is MDHEN and CDR2 SYDVKM. This chain's CDR3 is CASMFFRGGELFF. CDR3 nucleotides: TGTGCCAGCATGTTCTTTCGAGGCGGGGAGCTGTTTTTT.

The rearrangement uses TRBV7-9 and TRBJ2-7; 8 bases agree with TRBD2. The CDR3 length is 16 residues. The germline V gene has CDR1 SEHNR and CDR2 FQNEAQ (reference sequence). V trimming: 5 bases; J trimming: 3 bases; junction bases outside the gene matches: 12. The CDR3 DNA reads TGTGCCAGCAGCGCGTTAGCTGCGGGAGGACTCTACGAGCAGTACTTC. It is translated as CASSALAAGGLYEQYF.

This clonotype was detected ten times or more. The chain couples TRBV15 to TRBJ2-1; the match to TRBD1 covers 12 bases. J was trimmed by 7 bases and V by 0 bases; bases with no gene match: 4. The CDR3 contains 16 residues. Germline V gives CDR1 LNHNV, CDR2 YYDKDF (reference sequence). CDR3 nucleotide sequence: TGTGCCACCAGCAGAGATCGGGACAGGGGGCGGAATGAGCAGTTCTTC. Protein sequence: CATSRDRDRGRNEQFF.

This clonotype was detected a few times. The chain combines TRBV11-2 with TRBJ2-1; 7 bases align to TRBD2. The V segment lost 4 bases and the J segment 4 bases; nucleotides outside the gene matches: 10. CDR1 and CDR2 from the germline V gene are SGHAT and FQNNGV. CDR3 length: 16 amino acids. The CDR3, as DNA: TGTGCCAGCAGCTCCCTCCCTAGCGGCTTATACAATGAGCAGTTCTTC. This sequence encodes CASSSLPSGLYNEQFF.

This clonotype was observed a few times. A read error may explain this, as a much larger clone is one base away. The chain carries TRBV11-3 and TRBJ2-7; the D gene is possibly TRBD2 (6 bases). The germline V gene encodes CDR1 SGHNT and CDR2 YENEEA. This CDR3 has 15 residues. Trimming removed 5 bases from V and 3 bases from J, with 17 bases in between. The CDR3 DNA reads TGTGCCAGCAGCCCCCCGTCGGCGGGAATCTACGAGCAGTACTTC. This translates into CASSPPSAGIYEQYF.

This clonotype was observed at least ten times. The genes are TRBV7-2 and TRBJ2-2; 9 bases are shared with TRBD2. This CDR3 is 17 amino acids long. The V gene end was trimmed by 3 bases and the J gene end by 6 bases; junction bases not matched to a gene: 11. Germline values: CDR1 SGHTA, CDR2 FQGNSA. CDR3 DNA: TGTGCCAGCAGCTTTTATGGCGGGAGGGCCGGGGCCGGGGAGCTGTTTTTT. Translation: CASSFYGGRAGAGELFF.

This clonotype appeared many times. The chain links TRBV6-5 to TRBJ2-7; TRBD2 matches at 12 bases. Trimming took 4 bases from V and 0 from J; bases not matched to a gene: 1. Germline CDR1 is MNHEY and CDR2 is SVGAGI. This CDR3 region has 15 residues. Here the CDR3 DNA reads TGTGCCAGCAGTTGGACTAGCGGGAACTCCTACGAGCAGTACTTC. This encodes CASSWTSGNSYEQYF.

Many counts were recorded for this clonotype. The chain couples TRBV11-2 to TRBJ1-2, with 8 bases that match TRBD1. The CDR3 is 14 amino acids. Germline V gene lookup returns CDR1 SGHAT and CDR2 FQNNGV. With 6 bases clipped from V and 3 bases from J, the junction kept 6 bases outside the gene matches. For the CDR3, the DNA is TGTGCCAGCAGTATGACAGGGGCGTACTATGGCTACACCTTC. Residues: CASSMTGAYYGYTF.

This clonotype has ten or more counts. The rearrangement links TRBV2 to TRBJ1-1; D gene unclear. The CDR3 is made up of 15 amino acids. CDR1 and CDR2 from the germline V gene are SNHLY and FYNNEI. V lost 3 bases to trimming and J lost 0 bases, with 11 bases between them. DNA for the CDR3: TGTGCCAGCAGTGATACTCCGACACTGAACACTGAAGCTTTCTTT. Its translation: CASSDTPTLNTEAFF.

This clonotype was found a few times. This chain connects TRBV19 to TRBJ2-5; D is unclear. CDR1 is LNHDA, CDR2 SQIVND, per germline (reference sequence). With 3 bases removed from V and 2 bases from J, the gap between germline ends came to 13 bases. The CDR3 extends over 15 amino acids. CDR3 coding DNA: TGTGCCAGTAGTATCCGGGCCTATCGACAAGAGACCCAGTACTTC. It is translated as CASSIRAYRQETQYF.

The V and J genes are TRBV10-2 and TRBJ2-1; TRBD2 aligns across 14 bases. The CDR3 spans 18 residues. V was pared by 0 bases and J by 8 bases, with 9 bases of the junction left unmatched. Germline V gene data show CDR1 as WSHSY and CDR2 as SAAADI. The CDR3 spells CASSESGGGLAGVYEQFF. Written as DNA, the CDR3 is TGCGCCAGCAGTGAGTCGGGGGGGGGACTAGCGGGAGTTTATGAGCAGTTCTTC.

This clonotype was found many times. The J gene is TRBJ1-3, the V gene TRBV12-3 or TRBV12-4; tentatively, D is TRBD1 (6 bases). Trimming cost V 11 bases and J 2 bases, with 13 bases left between them. The length of the CDR3 is 13 residues. The CDR3 DNA follows: TGTGCCGTCCGGACAGCCCCTGGAAACACCATATATTTT. Translating gives CAVRTAPGNTIYF.

This clonotype has more than one count but fewer than ten. J is TRBJ2-7 and V is TRBV10-3; D not resolved. The CDR3 runs 13 residues. Trimming removed 4 bases from V and 6 bases from J, with 13 bases in between. Looked up from germline, CDR1 is ENHRY and CDR2 is SYGVKD. The CDR3 here is CAISGPVEREQYF. The DNA of the CDR3 is TGTGCCATCAGTGGGCCAGTCGAGCGCGAGCAGTACTTC.

The sample holds a few counts of this clonotype. In DNA form, the CDR3 reads TGTGCCACCAGCAGTTTCCGGGGTACCGGGGAGCTGTTTTTT. It codes for CATSSFRGTGELFF. The chain uses TRBV15 and TRBJ2-2; possible D gene TRBD2, 5 bases. The germline gives CDR1 LNHNV, CDR2 YYDKDF (reference sequence). CDR3 length equals 14 residues. Trimming cost V 3 bases and J 5 bases, with 10 bases left between them.

The chain employs TRBV28 and TRBJ2-7; the D is unclear. V dropped 10 bases and J dropped 2 bases, with 9 bases sitting between them. This CDR3 is 11 amino acids long. Per germline, CDR1 MDHEN and CDR2 SYDVKM. The CDR3 nucleotides are TGTGCCACCACTACCCCCTACGAGCAGTACTTC. Protein: CATTTPYEQYF.

There are many counts of this clonotype. The chain carries TRBV6-2 or TRBV6-3 and TRBJ1-1; D is undetermined. CDR1 and CDR2 (germline): MNHEY, SVGEGT. With 5 bases removed from V and 0 bases from J, the gap between germline ends came to 19 bases. The CDR3 totals 17 residues. CDR3 residues: CASSDRGWAVMNTEAFF. In DNA, the CDR3 is TGTGCCAGCAGTGACCGGGGATGGGCGGTCATGAACACTGAAGCTTTCTTT.

A few counts support this clonotype. A much bigger clone sits one base away, suggesting this may be a read error. The chain couples TRBV14 to TRBJ1-6; the D gene is possibly TRBD1 (6 bases). V lost 7 bases and J 0 bases, leaving 10 bases between the germline ends. CDR1 and CDR2 from the germline V gene are SGHDN and FVKESK. The CDR3 sequence is 15 residues long. The CDR3 DNA is TGTGCCAGCAAGCAGGGGAGCTCCTATAATTCACCCCTCCACTTT. It codes for CASKQGSSYNSPLHF. Filled out from reference TRBV14 and TRBJ1-6, the complete variable domain reads EAGVTQFPSHSVIEKGQTVTLRCDPISGHDNLYWYRRVMGKEIKFLLHFVKESKQDESGMPNNRFLAERTGGTYSTLKVQPAELEDSGVYFCASKQGSSYNSPLHFGNGTRLTVT.

This clonotype has at least ten counts. The chain joins TRBV7-9 to TRBJ1-1; D not resolved. Germline-derived CDR1 and CDR2 are SEHNR and FQNEAQ (reference sequence). V was trimmed by 6 bases and J by 7 bases, leaving 18 bases between them. The CDR3 contains 14 residues. The CDR3 region has the DNA TGTGCCAGCAGTCTCCCTAAAGGTTCCCATGAAGCTTTCTTT. It specifies CASSLPKGSHEAFF. Full variable domain (outside the CDR3, taken from reference TRBV7-9 and TRBJ1-1): DTGVSQNPRHKITKRGQNVTFRCDPISEHNRLYWYRQTLGQGPEFLTYFQNEAQLEKSRLLSDRFSAERPKGSFSTLEIQRTEQGDSAMYLCASSLPKGSHEAFFGQGTRLTVV.

V is TRBV5-6 and J is TRBJ1-1; D may be TRBD1 (6 bases). The length of the CDR3 is 16 residues. V was clipped by 4 bases and J by 0 bases, with 16 bases between them. Germline V gene data show CDR1 as SGHDT and CDR2 as YYEEEE. CDR3 DNA: TGTGCCAGCAGCCCGGGCCAGGGGTTGGTGAACACTGAAGCTTTCTTT. This sequence encodes CASSPGQGLVNTEAFF.

In its sample, this clonotype was seen many times. The rearrangement links TRBV24-1 to TRBJ2-5, with D possibly matching TRBD2 (5 bases). This CDR3 has 13 residues. Germline V CDR1 and CDR2: KGHDR, SFDVKD. Trimming shortened V by 7 bases and J by 2 bases, and 10 bases separated the two germline ends. The CDR3 DNA reads as TGTGCCACCAGCCTACGGGGTCAAGAGACCCAGTACTTC. Protein: CATSLRGQETQYF.

This clonotype was counted at least ten times. The chain recombines TRBV27 with TRBJ1-2; 10 positions match TRBD1. CDR1 and CDR2 from the germline V gene are MNHEY and SMNVEV (reference sequence). V was pared by 6 bases and J by 1 base, with 5 bases of the junction left unmatched. This CDR3 comprises 15 residues. The CDR3 is CASRLGTGVNYGYTF. The DNA of the CDR3 is TGTGCCAGCAGACTGGGGACAGGGGTTAACTATGGCTACACCTTC.